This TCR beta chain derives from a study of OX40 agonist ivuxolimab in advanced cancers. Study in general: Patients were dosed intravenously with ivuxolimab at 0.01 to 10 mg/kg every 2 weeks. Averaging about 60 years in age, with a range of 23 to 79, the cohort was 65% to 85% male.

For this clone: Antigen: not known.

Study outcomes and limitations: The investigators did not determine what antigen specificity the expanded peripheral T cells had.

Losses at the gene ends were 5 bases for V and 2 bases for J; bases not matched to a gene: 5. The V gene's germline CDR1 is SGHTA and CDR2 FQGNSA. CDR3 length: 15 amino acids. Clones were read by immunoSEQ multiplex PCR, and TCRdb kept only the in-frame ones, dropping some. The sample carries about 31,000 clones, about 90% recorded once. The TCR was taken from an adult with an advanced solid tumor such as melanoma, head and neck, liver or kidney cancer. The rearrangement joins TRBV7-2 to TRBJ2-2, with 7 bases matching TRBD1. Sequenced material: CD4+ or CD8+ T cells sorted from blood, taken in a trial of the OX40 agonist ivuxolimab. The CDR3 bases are TGTGCCAGCAGCACGGACAGGATAAACACCGGGGAGCTGTTTTTT. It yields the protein CASSTDRINTGELFF.